This T cell receptor (beta chain) appears in the sequencing data of a study of blood T cell repertoires in COVID-19. Study context: Italy, Spain and the United States were the sources of the convalescent and acute COVID-19 samples.

Original analysis: Amplification with reference gene primers provided the estimates of nucleated cell counts. Only in-frame clones appear in the TCRdb table, and some are missing; sequencing was by immunoSEQ multiplex PCR. The V and J calls and the clone size are those of that table, but D and trimming were determined from the DNA. The sample holds about 310,000 clones, about nine tenths seen once. Individuals aged about 18 to 100 years were recruited from approximately 22 US areas. The germline V gene has CDR1 LNHDA and CDR2 SQIVND (reference sequence). V dropped 6 bases and J dropped 5; count of bases not matched to a gene: 13. CDR3 length: 16 residues.

Sequences were obtained from PBMCs or T cells enriched from blood (not recorded which). The chain combines TRBV19 with TRBJ1-5; 7 bases fit TRBD1. The sequence was obtained from a woman aged 25 to 39 who had recovered from COVID-19. The CDR3 region is CASSVTGELAYQPQHF. CDR3 nucleotides: TGTGCCAGTAGCGTTACAGGGGAACTAGCCTATCAGCCCCAGCATTTT. Together with reference TRBV19 and TRBJ1-5, the CDR3 gives the full variable domain: DGGITQSPKYLFRKEGQNVTLSCEQNLNHDAMYWYRQDPGQGLRLIYYSQIVNDFQKGDIAEGYSVSREKKESFPLTVTSAQKNPTAFYLCASSVTGELAYQPQHFGDGTRLSIL.